The clone carrying this TCR beta chain has just a few counts. These data originate in a study of blood T cells in healthy people across ages. The CDR3 sequence is 13 residues long. V dropped 6 bases and J dropped 7; count of bases not matched to a gene: 6. Per sample, no less than 6 micrograms of total RNA were extracted. A J-beta primer mix and a sample-barcoded 5' primer were used in a second PCR of roughly 6 to 11 cycles. Tags on each cDNA molecule came from a template-switch adaptor with 12 random nucleotides. TCRdb re-called the 5' RACE reads through MiXCR, storing one row per CDR3 protein. The sample has approximately 780,000 distinct CDR3 sequences, under 30% seen once. This sample also belongs to another study, concerning T cells of mothers and their children.

The sample consisted of blood. The TCR comes from a boy younger than 18 in good health. The gene calls are TRBV12-3 or TRBV12-4 and TRBJ1-2, with 9 positions matching TRBD1. CDR3 DNA sequence: TGTGCCAGCAGACCTACAGGGGGCGGTGGCTACACCTTC. Translation gives CASRPTGGGGYTF.